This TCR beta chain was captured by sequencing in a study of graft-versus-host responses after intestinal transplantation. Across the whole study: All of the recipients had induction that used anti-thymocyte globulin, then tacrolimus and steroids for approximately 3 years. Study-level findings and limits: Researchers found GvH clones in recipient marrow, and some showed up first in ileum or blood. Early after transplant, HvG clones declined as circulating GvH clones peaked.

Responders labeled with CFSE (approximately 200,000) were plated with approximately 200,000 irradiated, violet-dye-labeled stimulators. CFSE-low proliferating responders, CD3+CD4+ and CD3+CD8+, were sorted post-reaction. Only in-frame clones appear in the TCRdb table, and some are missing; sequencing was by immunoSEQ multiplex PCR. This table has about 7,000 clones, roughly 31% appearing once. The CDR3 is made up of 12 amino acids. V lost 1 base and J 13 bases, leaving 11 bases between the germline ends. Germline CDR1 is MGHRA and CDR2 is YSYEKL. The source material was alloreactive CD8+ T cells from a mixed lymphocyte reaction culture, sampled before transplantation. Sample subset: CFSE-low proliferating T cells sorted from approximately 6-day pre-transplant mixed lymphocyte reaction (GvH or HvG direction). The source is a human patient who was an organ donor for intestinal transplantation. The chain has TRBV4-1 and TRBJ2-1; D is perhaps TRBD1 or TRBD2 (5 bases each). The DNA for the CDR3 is TGCGCCAGCAGCCAAGTGTGGGACCTACAGTTCTTC. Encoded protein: CASSQVWDLQFF.